Following are 16 T cell receptor beta chains from one sample sequenced in a study of T cells in Graves' hyperthyroidism and ophthalmopathy. Amplification of TCR beta CDR3 regions used RNA as the template. Using the HTBI primer set, a first-round RT-PCR was run on the TCR CDR3. Using its own MiXCR run on the multiplex PCR reads, TCRdb lists one record per CDR3 protein. The sample shows roughly 380,000 distinct CDR3 sequences, less than 15% of them seen only once. The sequenced sample consisted of blood. The receptors were sampled from a man younger than 45 with Graves' hyperthyroidism that later progressed to Graves' ophthalmopathy.

In its sample, this clonotype was seen many times. The chain joins TRBV12-3 or TRBV12-4 to TRBJ1-2; D is unresolved. The CDR3 loop spans 15 amino acids. V was clipped by 2 bases and J by 4 bases, with 14 bases between them. The CDR3 nucleotides are TGTGCCAGCAGTTTAAGGCGCCTACGGGGCTATGGCTACACCTTC. Amino acids: CASSLRRLRGYGYTF.

This clonotype was seen more than once but under ten times. This sequence joins TRBV9 and TRBJ2-5, with D possibly called TRBD1 or TRBD2 (6 bases each). Germline loops: CDR1 SGDLS, CDR2 YYNGEE. This CDR3 has 14 residues. Trimming removed 3 bases at V and 4 bases at J, with 13 bases between. The CDR3 protein is CASSEGGSRETQYF. The CDR3 nucleotides are TGTGCCAGCAGCGAGGGGGGCTCGCGAGAGACCCAGTACTTC.

This clonotype has just a few counts. This CDR3 reads CSARRSAALIGAEAFF. Here the CDR3 DNA reads TGCAGTGCTAGGAGGTCGGCAGCTTTAATAGGCGCTGAAGCTTTCTTT. The chain joins TRBV20-1 to TRBJ1-1; D gene ambiguous. This CDR3 comprises 16 residues. Trimming took off 3 bases at V and 6 bases at J, with 23 bases between the two ends. Germline CDR1 is DFQATT and CDR2 is SNEGSKA (reference sequence).

This clonotype was seen ten or more times. J is TRBJ1-5 and V is TRBV20-1; 7 bases are shared with TRBD1. The germline CDR1 and CDR2 sequences are DFQATT and SNEGSKA (reference sequence). V was clipped by 5 bases and J by 0 bases; unmatched bases: 4. CDR3 length: 14 amino acids. CDR3 protein: CSARDSYSNQPQHF. The CDR3 DNA is TGCAGTGCTCGGGACAGCTATAGCAATCAGCCCCAGCATTTT.

This clonotype turned up a few times. The CDR3 is CATSGQGSYGYTF. Written as DNA, the CDR3 is TGTGCCACCAGTGGACAGGGGAGCTATGGCTACACCTTC. The chain joins TRBV24-1 to TRBJ1-2; TRBD1 matches 8 bases. CDR3 length: 13 amino acids. Germline assignment: CDR1 KGHDR and CDR2 SFDVKD. V shed 5 bases and J 4 bases; nucleotides not matched to a gene: 2.

This clonotype appeared many times. The chain joins TRBV6-1 to TRBJ1-5; no clear D. This CDR3 spans 15 amino acids. V was clipped by 0 bases and J by 5 bases, with 11 bases between them. The germline V gene has CDR1 MNHNS and CDR2 SASEGT. The CDR3 loop reads CASSEAAGGHQPQHF. In DNA, the CDR3 is TGTGCCAGCAGTGAAGCGGCAGGAGGTCATCAGCCCCAGCATTTT.

The rearrangement joins TRBV12-3 or TRBV12-4 to TRBJ1-3; D gene ambiguous. V gave up 1 base and J gave up 4 bases, with 8 bases separating them. The CDR3 length is 14 residues. The CDR3 nucleotides are TGTGCCAGCAGTTTAGGGTTTTTAGGAAACACCATATATTTT. Protein sequence: CASSLGFLGNTIYF.

This clonotype turned up a few times. This chain links TRBV7-9 with TRBJ1-4; no clear D. This CDR3 contains 18 residues. Germline CDR1 reads SEHNR; CDR2 reads FQNEAQ (reference sequence). V lost 4 bases and J lost 6, with 24 bases in between. CDR3 bases: TGTGCCAGCAGCTCCTCAGCTTTGAGGCCCCACAAAGATGAAAAACTGTTTTTT. Protein product: CASSSSALRPHKDEKLFF. The complete variable domain, with remaining parts taken from reference TRBV7-9 and TRBJ1-4, reads DTGVSQNPRHKITKRGQNVTFRCDPISEHNRLYWYRQTLGQGPEFLTYFQNEAQLEKSRLLSDRFSAERPKGSFSTLEIQRTEQGDSAMYLCASSSSALRPHKDEKLFFGSGTQLSVL.

The sample holds a few counts of this clonotype. The rearrangement links TRBV27 to TRBJ1-5; D remains ambiguous. The CDR3 has 13 residues. The ends were cut back, 5 bases at V and 7 bases at J, with 12 bases in the middle. Germline V gene lookup returns CDR1 MNHEY and CDR2 SMNVEV (reference sequence). CDR3 DNA: TGTGCCAGCAGTCCCAGAAAGAAACAGCCCCAGCATTTT. Encoded protein: CASSPRKKQPQHF.

This clonotype showed up many times. V usage is TRBV11-2 and J usage is TRBJ2-5, with D perhaps TRBD1 (5 bases). This CDR3 contains 14 residues. CDR1 is SGHAT and CDR2 is FQNNGV in the germline V gene. Trimming left V 2 bases short and J 5 bases short, with 12 bases between. The CDR3 protein is CASSLLYQGETQYF. The CDR3 region has the DNA TGTGCCAGCAGCTTACTCTATCAGGGTGAGACCCAGTACTTC.

This clonotype was found a few times. The genes are TRBV28 and TRBJ2-5, with 8 bases lining up with TRBD1. Germline CDR1 reads MDHEN; CDR2 reads SYDVKM. This CDR3 has 16 amino acids. The ends lost 5 bases at V and 3 bases at J; junction bases unmatched: 11. The CDR3 loop is CASSVRDRWTKETQYF. The CDR3 nucleotides are TGTGCCAGCAGTGTCCGGGACAGGTGGACCAAAGAGACCCAGTACTTC.

This clonotype appeared many times. This chain connects TRBV2 to TRBJ1-2; tentatively, D is TRBD1 (5 bases). Trimming took off 10 bases at V and 8 bases at J, with 32 bases between the two ends. The CDR3 consists of 17 residues. The germline CDR1 and CDR2 sequences are SNHLY and FYNNEI. The DNA of the CDR3 is TGTGCCATCCCCCCGGACGGAGTACGGCGGGGCTTTCACGGCTACACCTTC. This codes for CAIPPDGVRRGFHGYTF.

This clonotype has at least ten counts. V and J are TRBV28 and TRBJ2-5, with no clear D. Between the trimmed V and J ends, which lost 2 bases and 5 bases, there was a span of 15 bases. Germline V CDR1 and CDR2: MDHEN, SYDVKM. The CDR3 sequence is 15 residues long. In DNA, the CDR3 is TGTGCCAGCAGTTTAAGATCATATAGATGGGAGACCCAGTACTTC. Protein: CASSLRSYRWETQYF.

There are many counts of this clonotype. V usage is TRBV7-9 and J usage is TRBJ2-5; D is ambiguous. Trimming stripped 4 bases from V and 5 bases from J, with 5 bases between. This CDR3 contains 11 residues. The germline V gene has CDR1 SEHNR and CDR2 FQNEAQ (reference sequence). CDR3 in DNA: TGTGCCAGCAGCTCGGCGGAGACCCAGTACTTC. This sequence encodes CASSSAETQYF.

The table lists this clonotype with many counts. The rearrangement uses TRBV12-3 or TRBV12-4 and TRBJ1-2, with 8 bases fitting TRBD1. The CDR3 length is 11 residues. V trimming: 4 bases; J trimming: 14 bases; junction bases outside the gene matches: 6. The CDR3 protein is CASSSLRGLTF. The CDR3, as DNA: TGTGCCAGCAGTTCCCTCAGGGGGCTTACCTTC.

This rearrangement joins TRBV3-1 to TRBJ2-5, with D uncertain. CDR3 length: 15 residues. Germline assignment: CDR1 LGHDT and CDR2 YNNKEL (reference sequence). V dropped 3 bases and J dropped 0 bases, with 11 bases sitting between them. CDR3 nucleotide sequence: TGTGCCAGCAGCCAGAACAGAGAAGACCAAGAGACCCAGTACTTC. This gives the protein CASSQNREDQETQYF.